The 12 T cell receptor beta chains listed next were all sequenced from one sample in a study of T cells in Graves' hyperthyroidism and ophthalmopathy. RNA transcripts gave rise to amplified TCR beta CDR3 regions. The HTBI primer set drove a first-round RT-PCR of the TCR CDR3. TCRdb fed the multiplex PCR reads into MiXCR, producing one record per CDR3 protein. The sample includes 450,000 to 700,000 distinct CDR3 sequences, around 42% seen only once; the top ten take under 20%. Sequences were obtained from peripheral blood or thyroid tissue (not recorded which). The receptors originated from an adult woman with Graves' disease, either hyperthyroidism or ophthalmopathy (not recorded which).

The chain recombines TRBV5-1 with TRBJ2-3, with D possibly being TRBD1 (6 bases). With 0 bases removed from V and 2 bases from J, the gap between germline ends came to 10 bases. CDR3 length equals 15 residues. The germline CDR1 and CDR2 sequences are SGHRS and YFSETQ. The CDR3 reads CASSLGEGDTDTQYF. CDR3 bases: TGCGCCAGCAGCTTGGGAGAGGGGGACACAGATACGCAGTATTTT. The full variable domain, completed using reference TRBV5-1 and TRBJ2-3, is KAGVTQTPRYLIKTRGQQVTLSCSPISGHRSVSWYQQTPGQGLQFLFEYFSETQRNKGNFPGRFSGRQFSNSRSEMNVSTLELGDSALYLCASSLGEGDTDTQYFGPGTRLTVL.

This clonotype was picked up many times. The chain employs TRBV7-9 and TRBJ1-1; weak D call: TRBD1 (6 bases). The V and J ends lost 8 bases and 0 bases respectively, with 10 bases between them. The CDR3 sequence is 13 residues long. Germline lookup yields CDR1 SEHNR and CDR2 FQNEAQ (reference sequence). The DNA for the CDR3 is TGTGCCAGCGTCGGGGGCATGAACACTGAAGCTTTCTTT. Translation gives CASVGGMNTEAFF.

Ten or more counts support this clonotype. The gene calls are TRBV2 and TRBJ2-6, with 7 bases fitting TRBD1. Germline CDR1 SNHLY, CDR2 FYNNEI. V was clipped by 8 bases and J by 11 bases; unmatched bases: 6. The CDR3 is 12 amino acids. The CDR3 loop is CASEGAEDVLTF. Written as DNA, the CDR3 is TGTGCCAGCGAGGGGGCAGAAGACGTCCTGACTTTC.

This clonotype was picked up a small number of times. The genes are TRBV24-1 and TRBJ2-2; 8 bases agree with TRBD2. The ends lost 3 bases at V and 7 bases at J; junction bases unmatched: 9. Germline CDR1 KGHDR, CDR2 SFDVKD. The CDR3 consists of 16 residues. This CDR3 reads CATSDPKRLAGGELFF. The CDR3 region has the DNA TGTGCCACCAGTGATCCAAAGCGTCTAGCGGGCGGGGAGCTGTTTTTT.

This clonotype was counted at least ten times. The chain combines TRBV5-1 with TRBJ1-6; 8 bases are a match to TRBD1. Germline lookup yields CDR1 SGHRS and CDR2 YFSETQ. The CDR3 length is 16 residues. After removal of 4 bases from V and 3 bases from J, the junction contained 6 bases not matched to a gene. As DNA, the CDR3 is TGCGCCAGCAGCGGAGGACAGGGAATCTATAATTCACCCCTCCACTTT. Translating it yields CASSGGQGIYNSPLHF.

The rearrangement joins TRBV7-2 to TRBJ1-1, with 9 bases matching TRBD1. In germline, CDR1 is SGHTA, CDR2 FQGNSA. The CDR3 length is 15 residues. Germline trimming cut 5 bases from V and 4 bases from J; bases unmatched to any gene: 8. CDR3 coding DNA: TGTGCCAGCAGCCCCGGGGACAGGGCCATCACTGAAGCTTTCTTT. This translates into CASSPGDRAITEAFF.

The genes are TRBV7-9 and TRBJ1-6; D might be TRBD1 (6 bases). Between the trimmed V and J ends, which lost 5 bases and 10 bases, there was a span of 18 bases. CDR3 length: 15 amino acids. Germline CDR1 SEHNR, CDR2 FQNEAQ (reference sequence). CDR3 in amino acids: CASSTGNQRGSPLHF. The DNA for the CDR3 is TGTGCCAGCAGCACAGGGAACCAGCGTGGATCACCCCTCCACTTT.

The chain links TRBV15 to TRBJ1-2; D is uncertain. Deletions cut 3 bases from V and 7 bases from J, with 15 bases between. There are 14 residues in the CDR3. The germline CDR1 and CDR2 sequences are LNHNV and YYDKDF (reference sequence). CDR3 in amino acids: CATSSEVSGVGYTF. CDR3 DNA sequence: TGTGCCACCAGCAGTGAAGTTTCCGGGGTTGGCTACACCTTC.

The chain employs TRBV7-9 and TRBJ2-7; 11 positions agree with TRBD1. This CDR3 comprises 16 residues. J lost 5 bases, V lost 4 bases, and 10 bases had no gene match. Germline values: CDR1 SEHNR, CDR2 FQNEAQ (reference sequence). The DNA of the CDR3 is TGTGCCAGCAGCTCCGGTGGGGGACAGGGGGTTAACGAGCAGTACTTC. It yields the protein CASSSGGGQGVNEQYF.

At least ten counts were recorded for this clonotype. This chain joins TRBV5-5 and TRBJ1-2, with D perhaps TRBD1 (6 bases). The germline gives CDR1 SGHKS, CDR2 YYEKEE (reference sequence). Trimming pared 6 bases from V and 3 bases from J, leaving 12 bases between. The CDR3 loop spans 13 amino acids. Here the CDR3 DNA reads TGTGCCAGCACCGGGGGGGCGGACTATGGCTACACCTTC. It translates to CASTGGADYGYTF.

Concerning this clonotype itself: The CDR3 end shows no conserved phenylalanine or tryptophan, and so a read error is likely. V usage is TRBV3-1 and J usage is TRBJ1-2, with 7 bases that match TRBD1. The CDR3 covers 14 residues. From germline, CDR1 is LGHDT and CDR2 YNNKEL (reference sequence). Trimming removed 5 bases from V and 4 bases from J; junction bases left unmatched: 7. The CDR3 nucleotides are TGTGCCAGCAGCAGGGGACAGATCGGCTATGGCTACACCCTC. Protein sequence: CASSRGQIGYGYTL.

The V gene is TRBV7-9, the J gene TRBJ1-2; possibly TRBD1 for D (6 bases). Germline loops: CDR1 SEHNR, CDR2 FQNEAQ (reference sequence). Trimming took 3 bases from V and 8 from J, leaving 10 bases between them. The length of the CDR3 is 12 residues. The CDR3 DNA sequence: TGTGCCAGCAGCTTGAAGGGGGGAGGCTACACCTTC. Its translation is CASSLKGGGYTF.